This is a list of T cell receptor beta chains from one sample in a study of cytomegalovirus exposure and HLA in healthy donors. Libraries were prepared by immunoSEQ multiplex PCR; TCRdb keeps only in-frame clonotypes and omits some of them. The data contain tens of thousands of clones, roughly 86% of them seen just once; the ten biggest clones take up under 2.5%. The sample consisted of PBMCs. The origin of the receptors is a man in his late teens or twenties in good health and CMV-seronegative. CDR3s include the opening cysteine and the closing phenylalanine or tryptophan.

V,CDR3
TRBV5-1,CASSTDRVRGEKLFF
TRBV7-9,CASSLTLTGGSYEQYF
TRBV5-6,CASSLVDRGYEQYF
TRBV9,CASSVGTGFNQPQHF
TRBV5-4,CASSLPQETQYF
TRBV18,CASSRDRDNVLTF
TRBV7-2,CASSLVGGANEKLFF
TRBV7-3,CASSFAGLATDTQYF
TRBV5-5,CASSLPGMLEQYF
TRBV10-3,CAISGMGQDEQYF
TRBV9,CASSVDVRNTGELFF
TRBV6-5,CASTLGAYTGELFF
TRBV19,CASRGQGPRGGYTF
TRBV2,CASRQGVSGNTIYF
TRBV6-6,CASSWGQGDTEAFF
TRBV6-5,CASSYSGRGQPQHF
TRBV29-1,CSVGGGYEQYF
TRBV4-2,CASSQSISDGYTF
TRBV5-8,CASKSRASNQPQHF
TRBV7-8,CASSYREGQPQHF
TRBV28,CASSWGGATGNTIYF
TRBV28,CASSLWDLTSGNGEQYF
TRBV28,CASSSPIFSGTETQYF
TRBV10-2,CASGGLQGADTEAFF
TRBV5-4,CASSLPSLDTQYF
TRBV29-1,CSVRDREQYF
TRBV28,CASSSEARGPYGYTF
TRBV5-6,CASSLAGQGAGTEAFF
TRBV19,CASSLTGNSYNEQFF